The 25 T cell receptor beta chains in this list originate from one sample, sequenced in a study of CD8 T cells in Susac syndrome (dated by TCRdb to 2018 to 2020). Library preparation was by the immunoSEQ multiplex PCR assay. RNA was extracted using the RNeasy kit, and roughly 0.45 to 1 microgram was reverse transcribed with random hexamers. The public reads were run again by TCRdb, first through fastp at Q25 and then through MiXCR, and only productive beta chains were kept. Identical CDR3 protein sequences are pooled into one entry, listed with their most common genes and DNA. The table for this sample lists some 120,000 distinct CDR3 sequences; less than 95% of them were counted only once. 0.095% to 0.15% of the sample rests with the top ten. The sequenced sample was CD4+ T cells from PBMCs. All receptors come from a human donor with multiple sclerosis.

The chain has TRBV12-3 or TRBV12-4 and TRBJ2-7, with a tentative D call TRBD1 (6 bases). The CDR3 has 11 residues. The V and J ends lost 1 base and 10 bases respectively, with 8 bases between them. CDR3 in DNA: TGTGCCAGCAGTTTAGGGACAGCACAGTACTTC. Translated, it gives CASSLGTAQYF.

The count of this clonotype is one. The CDR3 loop is CASSLWLGGANVLTF. CDR3 DNA: TGTGCCAGCAGCTTATGGTTGGGTGGGGCCAACGTCCTGACTTTC. This rearrangement joins TRBV7-6 to TRBJ2-6; no clear D gene. Germline V gives CDR1 SGHVS, CDR2 FNYEAQ. The CDR3 has 15 residues. V was cut by 2 bases and J by 3 bases, with 8 bases left in between.

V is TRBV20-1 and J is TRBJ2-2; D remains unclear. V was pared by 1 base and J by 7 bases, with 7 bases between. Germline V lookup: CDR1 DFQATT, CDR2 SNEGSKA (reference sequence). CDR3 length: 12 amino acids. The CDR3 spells CSARVNDGELFF. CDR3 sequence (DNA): TGCAGTGCTAGAGTCAACGACGGGGAGCTGTTTTTT.

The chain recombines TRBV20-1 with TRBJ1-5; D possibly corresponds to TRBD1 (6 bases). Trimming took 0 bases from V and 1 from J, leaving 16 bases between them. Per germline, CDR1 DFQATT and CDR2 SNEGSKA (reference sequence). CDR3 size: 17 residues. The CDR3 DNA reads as TGCAGTGCTAGAGATAGGGCAGGGGCTATGAGCAATCAGCCCCAGCATTTT. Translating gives CSARDRAGAMSNQPQHF.

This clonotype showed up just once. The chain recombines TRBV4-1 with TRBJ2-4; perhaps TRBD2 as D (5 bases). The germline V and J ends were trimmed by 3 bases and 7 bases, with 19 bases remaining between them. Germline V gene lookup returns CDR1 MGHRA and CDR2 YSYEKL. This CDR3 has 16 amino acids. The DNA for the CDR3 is TGCGCCAGCAGCCAGGAAGGGAGAAGTGAATGGAACATTCAGTACTTC. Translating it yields CASSQEGRSEWNIQYF.

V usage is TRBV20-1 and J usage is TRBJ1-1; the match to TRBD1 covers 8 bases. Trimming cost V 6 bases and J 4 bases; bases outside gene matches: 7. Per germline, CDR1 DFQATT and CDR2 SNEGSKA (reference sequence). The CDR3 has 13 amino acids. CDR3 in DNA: TGCAGTGCAGACGGGACAGGAGGCACTGAAGCTTTCTTT. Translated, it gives CSADGTGGTEAFF.

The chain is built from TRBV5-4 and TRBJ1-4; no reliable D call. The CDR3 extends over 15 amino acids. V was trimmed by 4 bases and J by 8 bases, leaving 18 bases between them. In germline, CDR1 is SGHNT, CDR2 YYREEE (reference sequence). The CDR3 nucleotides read TGTGCCAGCAGCGAATCGGGTGGGGTCGGAGAAAAACTGTTTTTT. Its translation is CASSESGGVGEKLFF.

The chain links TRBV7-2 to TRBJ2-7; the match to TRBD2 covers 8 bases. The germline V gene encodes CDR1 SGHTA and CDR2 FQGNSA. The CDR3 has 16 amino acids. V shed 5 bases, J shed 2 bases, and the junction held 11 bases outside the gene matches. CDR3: CASSTGGTPFTYEQYF. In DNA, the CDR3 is TGTGCCAGCAGCACGGGAGGGACGCCTTTTACCTACGAGCAGTACTTC.

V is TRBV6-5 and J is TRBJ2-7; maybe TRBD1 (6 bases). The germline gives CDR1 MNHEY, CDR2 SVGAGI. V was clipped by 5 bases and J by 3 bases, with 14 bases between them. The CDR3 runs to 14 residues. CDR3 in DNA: TGTGCCAGCAGTCCGGACAGAAGAAGCTACGAGCAGTACTTC. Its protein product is CASSPDRRSYEQYF.

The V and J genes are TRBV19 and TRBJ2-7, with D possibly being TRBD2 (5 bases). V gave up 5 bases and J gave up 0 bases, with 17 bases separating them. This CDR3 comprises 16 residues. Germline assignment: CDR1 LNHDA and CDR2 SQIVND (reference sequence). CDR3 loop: CASSADPSRGSYEQYF. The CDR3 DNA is TGTGCCAGTAGTGCTGACCCGAGCCGGGGCTCCTACGAGCAGTACTTC.

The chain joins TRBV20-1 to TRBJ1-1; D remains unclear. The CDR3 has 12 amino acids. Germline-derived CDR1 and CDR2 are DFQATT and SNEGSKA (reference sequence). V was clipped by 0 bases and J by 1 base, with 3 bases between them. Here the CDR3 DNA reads TGCAGTGCTAGAGACCCGAACACTGAAGCTTTCTTT. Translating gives CSARDPNTEAFF.

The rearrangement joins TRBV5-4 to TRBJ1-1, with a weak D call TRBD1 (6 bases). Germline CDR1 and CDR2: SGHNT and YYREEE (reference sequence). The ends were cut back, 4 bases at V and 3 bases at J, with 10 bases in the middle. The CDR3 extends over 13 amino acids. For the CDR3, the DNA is TGTGCCAGCAGCCATGACAGGCACACTGAAGCTTTCTTT. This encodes CASSHDRHTEAFF.

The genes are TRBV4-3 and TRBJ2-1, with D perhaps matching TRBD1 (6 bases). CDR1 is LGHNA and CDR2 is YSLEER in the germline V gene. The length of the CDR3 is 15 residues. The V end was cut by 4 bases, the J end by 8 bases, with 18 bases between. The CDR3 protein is CASSLQSQGPDEQFF. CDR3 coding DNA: TGCGCCAGCAGCCTCCAGAGTCAGGGGCCGGATGAGCAGTTCTTC.

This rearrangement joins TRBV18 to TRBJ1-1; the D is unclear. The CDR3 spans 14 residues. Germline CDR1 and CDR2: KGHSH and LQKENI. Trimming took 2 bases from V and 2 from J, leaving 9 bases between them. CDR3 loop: CASSPGSINTEAFF. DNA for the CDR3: TGTGCCAGCTCACCAGGCTCAATTAACACTGAAGCTTTCTTT.

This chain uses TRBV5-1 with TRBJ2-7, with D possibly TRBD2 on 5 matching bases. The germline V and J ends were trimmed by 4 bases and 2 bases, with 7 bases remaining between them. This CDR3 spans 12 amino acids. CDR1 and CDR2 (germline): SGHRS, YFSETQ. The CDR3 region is CASSRDAYEQYF. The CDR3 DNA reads TGCGCCAGCAGCCGGGATGCCTACGAGCAGTACTTC.

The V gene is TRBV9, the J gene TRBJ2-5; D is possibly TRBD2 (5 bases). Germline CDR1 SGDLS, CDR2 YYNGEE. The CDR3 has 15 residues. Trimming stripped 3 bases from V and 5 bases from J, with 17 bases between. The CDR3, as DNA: TGTGCCAGCAGCGCCAGATCACCCCCGGGGGAGACCCAGTACTTC. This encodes CASSARSPPGETQYF.

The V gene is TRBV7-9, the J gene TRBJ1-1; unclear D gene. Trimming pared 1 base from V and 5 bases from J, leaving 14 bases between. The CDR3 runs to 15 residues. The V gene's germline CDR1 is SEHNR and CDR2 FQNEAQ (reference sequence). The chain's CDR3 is CASSLGTLVGTEAFF. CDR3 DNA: TGTGCCAGCAGCTTAGGAACACTCGTGGGGACTGAAGCTTTCTTT.

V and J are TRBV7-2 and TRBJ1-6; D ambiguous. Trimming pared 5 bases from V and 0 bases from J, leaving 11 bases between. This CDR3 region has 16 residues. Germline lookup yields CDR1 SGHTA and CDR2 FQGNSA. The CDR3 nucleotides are TGTGCCAGCAGCGGAAAACCGTTCTCCTATAATTCACCCCTCCACTTT. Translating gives CASSGKPFSYNSPLHF.

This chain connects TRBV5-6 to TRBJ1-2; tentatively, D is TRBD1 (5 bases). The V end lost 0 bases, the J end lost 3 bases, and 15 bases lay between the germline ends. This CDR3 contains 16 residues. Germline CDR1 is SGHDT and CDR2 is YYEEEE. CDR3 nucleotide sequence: TGTGCCAGCAGCTTGGCCGGAGGGGCTTCTGACTATGGCTACACCTTC. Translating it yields CASSLAGGASDYGYTF.

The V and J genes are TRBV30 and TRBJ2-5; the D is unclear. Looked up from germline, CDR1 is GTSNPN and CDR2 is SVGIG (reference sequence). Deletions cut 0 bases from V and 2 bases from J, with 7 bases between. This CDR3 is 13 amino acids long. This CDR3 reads CAWSVRVQETQYF. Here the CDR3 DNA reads TGTGCCTGGAGTGTACGGGTTCAAGAGACCCAGTACTTC.

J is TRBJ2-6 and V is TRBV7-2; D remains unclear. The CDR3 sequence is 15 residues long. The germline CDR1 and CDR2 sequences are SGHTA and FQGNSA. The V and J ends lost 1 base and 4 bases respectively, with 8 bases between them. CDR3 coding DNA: TGTGCCAGCAGCTTAGATGTCTCCGGGGCCAACGTCCTGACTTTC. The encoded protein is CASSLDVSGANVLTF.

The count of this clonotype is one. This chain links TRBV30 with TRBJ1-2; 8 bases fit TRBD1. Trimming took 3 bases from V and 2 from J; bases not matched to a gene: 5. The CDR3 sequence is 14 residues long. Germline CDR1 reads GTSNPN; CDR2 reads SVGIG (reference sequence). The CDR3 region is CAWSPTGANYGYTF. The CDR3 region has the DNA TGTGCCTGGAGCCCGACAGGGGCCAACTATGGCTACACCTTC.

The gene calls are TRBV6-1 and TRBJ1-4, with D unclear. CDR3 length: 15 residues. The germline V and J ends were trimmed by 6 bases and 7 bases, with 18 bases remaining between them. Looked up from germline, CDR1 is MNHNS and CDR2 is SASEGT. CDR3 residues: CASRTTKARSEKLFF. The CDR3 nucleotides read TGTGCCAGCAGAACTACTAAGGCCAGGAGTGAAAAACTGTTTTTT.

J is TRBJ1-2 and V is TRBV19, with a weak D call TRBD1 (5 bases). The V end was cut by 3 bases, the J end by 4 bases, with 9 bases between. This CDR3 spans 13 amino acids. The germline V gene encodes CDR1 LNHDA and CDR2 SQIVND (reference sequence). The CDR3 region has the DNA TGTGCCAGTAGTATGGCACAGGCCTATGGCTACACCTTC. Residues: CASSMAQAYGYTF.

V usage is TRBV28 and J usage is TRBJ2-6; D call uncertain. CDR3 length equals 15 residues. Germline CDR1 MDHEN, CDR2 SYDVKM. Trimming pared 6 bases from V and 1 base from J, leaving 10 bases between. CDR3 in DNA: TGTGCCAGCAGCAGGCTTAGATCTGGGGCCAACGTCCTGACTTTC. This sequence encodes CASSRLRSGANVLTF.